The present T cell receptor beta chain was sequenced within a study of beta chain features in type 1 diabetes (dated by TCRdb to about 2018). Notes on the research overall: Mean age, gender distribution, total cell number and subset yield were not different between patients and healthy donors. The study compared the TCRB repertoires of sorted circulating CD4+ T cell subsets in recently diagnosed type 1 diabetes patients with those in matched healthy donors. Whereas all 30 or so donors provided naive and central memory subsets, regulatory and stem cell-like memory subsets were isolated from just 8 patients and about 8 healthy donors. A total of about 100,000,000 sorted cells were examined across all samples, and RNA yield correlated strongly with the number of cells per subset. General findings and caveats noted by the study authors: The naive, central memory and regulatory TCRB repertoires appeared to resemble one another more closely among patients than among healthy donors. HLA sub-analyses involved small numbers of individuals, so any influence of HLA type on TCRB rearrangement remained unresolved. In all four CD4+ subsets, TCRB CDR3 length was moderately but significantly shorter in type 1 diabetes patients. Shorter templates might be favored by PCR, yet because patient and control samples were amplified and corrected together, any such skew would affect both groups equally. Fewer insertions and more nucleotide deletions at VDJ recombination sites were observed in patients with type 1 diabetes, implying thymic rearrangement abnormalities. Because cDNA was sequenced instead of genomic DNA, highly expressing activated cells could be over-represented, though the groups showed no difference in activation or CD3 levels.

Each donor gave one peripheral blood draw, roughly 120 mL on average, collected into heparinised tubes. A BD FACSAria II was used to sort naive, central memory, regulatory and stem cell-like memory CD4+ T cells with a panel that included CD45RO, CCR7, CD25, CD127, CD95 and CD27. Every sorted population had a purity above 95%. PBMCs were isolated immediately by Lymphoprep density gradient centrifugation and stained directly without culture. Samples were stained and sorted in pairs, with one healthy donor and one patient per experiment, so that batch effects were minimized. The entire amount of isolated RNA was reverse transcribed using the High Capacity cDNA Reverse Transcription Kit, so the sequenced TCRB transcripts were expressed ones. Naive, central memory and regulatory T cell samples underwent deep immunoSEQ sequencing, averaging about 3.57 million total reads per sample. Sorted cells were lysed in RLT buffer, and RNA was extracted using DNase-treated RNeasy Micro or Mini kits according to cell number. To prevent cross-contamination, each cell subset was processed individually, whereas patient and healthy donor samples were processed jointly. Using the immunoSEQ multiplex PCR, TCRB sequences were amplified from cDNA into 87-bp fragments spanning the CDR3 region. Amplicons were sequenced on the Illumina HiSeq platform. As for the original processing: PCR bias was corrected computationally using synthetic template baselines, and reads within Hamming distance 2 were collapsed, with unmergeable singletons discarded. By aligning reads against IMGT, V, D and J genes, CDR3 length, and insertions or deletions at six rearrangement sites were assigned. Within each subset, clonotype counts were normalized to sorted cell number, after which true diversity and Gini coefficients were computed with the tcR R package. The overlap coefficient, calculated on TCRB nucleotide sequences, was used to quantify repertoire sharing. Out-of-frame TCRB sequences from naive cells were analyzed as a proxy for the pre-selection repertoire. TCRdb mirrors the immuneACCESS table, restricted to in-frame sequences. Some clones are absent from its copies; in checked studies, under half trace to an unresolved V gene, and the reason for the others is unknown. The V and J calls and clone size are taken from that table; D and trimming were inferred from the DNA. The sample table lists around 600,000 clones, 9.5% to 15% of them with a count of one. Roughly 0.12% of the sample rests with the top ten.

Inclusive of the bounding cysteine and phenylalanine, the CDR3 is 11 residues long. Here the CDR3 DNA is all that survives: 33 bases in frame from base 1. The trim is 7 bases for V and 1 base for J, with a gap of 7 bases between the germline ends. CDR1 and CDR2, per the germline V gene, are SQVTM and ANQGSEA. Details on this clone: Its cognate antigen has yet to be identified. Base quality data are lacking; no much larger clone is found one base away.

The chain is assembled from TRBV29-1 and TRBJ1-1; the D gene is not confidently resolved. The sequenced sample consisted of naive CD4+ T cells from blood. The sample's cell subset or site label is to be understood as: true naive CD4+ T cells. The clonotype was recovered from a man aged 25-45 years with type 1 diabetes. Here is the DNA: TGCAGCGCCCGACAGAACACTGAAGCTTTCTTT. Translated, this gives CSARQNTEAFF.